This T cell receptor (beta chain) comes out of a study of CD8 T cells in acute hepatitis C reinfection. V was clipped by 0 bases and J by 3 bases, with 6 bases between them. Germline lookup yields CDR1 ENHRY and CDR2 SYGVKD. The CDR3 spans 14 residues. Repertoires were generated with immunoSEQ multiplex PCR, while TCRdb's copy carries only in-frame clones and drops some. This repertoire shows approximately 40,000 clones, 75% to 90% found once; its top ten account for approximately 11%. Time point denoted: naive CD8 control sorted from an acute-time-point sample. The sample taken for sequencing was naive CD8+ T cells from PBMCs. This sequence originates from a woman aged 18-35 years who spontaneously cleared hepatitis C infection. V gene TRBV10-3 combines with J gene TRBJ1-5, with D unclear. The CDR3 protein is CAISESGVNQPQHF. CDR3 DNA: TGTGCCATCAGTGAGTCTGGAGTCAATCAGCCCCAGCATTTT.